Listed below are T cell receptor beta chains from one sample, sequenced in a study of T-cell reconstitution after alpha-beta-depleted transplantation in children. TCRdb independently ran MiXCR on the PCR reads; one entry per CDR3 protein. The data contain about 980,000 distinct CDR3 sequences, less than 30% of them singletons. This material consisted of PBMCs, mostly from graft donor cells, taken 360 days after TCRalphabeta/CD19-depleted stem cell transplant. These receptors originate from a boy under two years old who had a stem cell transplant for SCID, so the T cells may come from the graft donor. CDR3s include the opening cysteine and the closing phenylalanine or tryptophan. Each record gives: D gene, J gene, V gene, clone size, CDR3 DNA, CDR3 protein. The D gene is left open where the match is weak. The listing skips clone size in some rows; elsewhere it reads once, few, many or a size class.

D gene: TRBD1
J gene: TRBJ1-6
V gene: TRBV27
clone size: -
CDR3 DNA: TGTGCCAGAATCCAATACAGGGGGCGAGGGAATTCACCCCTCCACTTT
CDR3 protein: CARIQYRGRGNSPLHF

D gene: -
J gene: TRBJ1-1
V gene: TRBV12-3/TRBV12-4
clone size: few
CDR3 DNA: TGTGCCAGCAGTTGGGAACATGGGTACACTGAAGCTTTCTTT
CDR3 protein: CASSWEHGYTEAFF

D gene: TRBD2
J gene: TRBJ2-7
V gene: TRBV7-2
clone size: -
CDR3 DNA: TGTGCCAGCAGCTTAGGGGCTAGCGGCTACGAGCAGTACTTC
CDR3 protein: CASSLGASGYEQYF

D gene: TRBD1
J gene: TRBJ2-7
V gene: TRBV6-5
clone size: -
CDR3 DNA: TGTGCCAGCAGTTACCATCCGGGACAGGGGAGTCCCGAGCAGTACTTC
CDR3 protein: CASSYHPGQGSPEQYF

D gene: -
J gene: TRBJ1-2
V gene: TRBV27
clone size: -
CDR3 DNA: TGTGCCAGCAGTTTAGTCTCTCACCCCAACTATGGCTACACCTTC
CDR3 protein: CASSLVSHPNYGYTF

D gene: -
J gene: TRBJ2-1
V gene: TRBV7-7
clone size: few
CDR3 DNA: TGTGCCAGCAGCTTAGAGGTTCGGAGTGAGCAGTTCTTC
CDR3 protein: CASSLEVRSEQFF

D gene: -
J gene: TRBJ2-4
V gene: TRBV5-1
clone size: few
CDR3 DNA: TGCGCCAGCAGCGTTGGGGGCGTTAGAAACATTCAGTACTTC
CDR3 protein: CASSVGGVRNIQYF

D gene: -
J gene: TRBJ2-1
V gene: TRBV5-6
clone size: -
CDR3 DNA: TGTGCCAGCAGCTTGGGTCGGGCCAGGGCATACAATGAGCAGTTCTTC
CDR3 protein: CASSLGRARAYNEQFF

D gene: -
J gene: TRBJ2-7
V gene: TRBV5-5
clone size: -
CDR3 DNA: TGTGCCAGCAGCCTCCAGGGACCAATGACCTACGAGCAGTACTTC
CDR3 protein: CASSLQGPMTYEQYF

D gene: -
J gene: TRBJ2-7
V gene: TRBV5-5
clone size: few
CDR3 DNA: TGTGCCAGCAGCTTGTATTCCGGGCTCCGGGGGGAGCAGTACTTC
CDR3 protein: CASSLYSGLRGEQYF

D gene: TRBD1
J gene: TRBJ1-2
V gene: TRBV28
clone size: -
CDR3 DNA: TGTGCCAGCAGTTTACCAACCGGGACAGAGACTAACTATGGCTACACCTTC
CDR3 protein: CASSLPTGTETNYGYTF